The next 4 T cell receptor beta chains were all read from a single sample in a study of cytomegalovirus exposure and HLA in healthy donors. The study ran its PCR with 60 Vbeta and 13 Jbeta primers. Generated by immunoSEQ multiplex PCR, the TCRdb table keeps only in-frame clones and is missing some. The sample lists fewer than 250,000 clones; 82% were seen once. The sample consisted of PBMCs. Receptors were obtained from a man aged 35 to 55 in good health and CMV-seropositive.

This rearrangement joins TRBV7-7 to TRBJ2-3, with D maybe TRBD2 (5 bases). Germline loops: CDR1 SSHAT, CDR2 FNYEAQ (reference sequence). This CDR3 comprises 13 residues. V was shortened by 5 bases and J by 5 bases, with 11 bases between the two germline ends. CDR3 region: CASSADFLDTQYF. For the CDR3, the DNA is TGTGCCAGCAGCGCGGACTTTCTAGATACGCAGTATTTT.

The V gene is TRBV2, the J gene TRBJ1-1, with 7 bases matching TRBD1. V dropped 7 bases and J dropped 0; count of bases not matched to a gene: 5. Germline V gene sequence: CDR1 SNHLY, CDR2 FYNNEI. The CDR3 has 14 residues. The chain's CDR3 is CASNRGQLNTEAFF. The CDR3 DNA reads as TGTGCCAGCAACCGGGGACAGTTGAACACTGAAGCTTTCTTT. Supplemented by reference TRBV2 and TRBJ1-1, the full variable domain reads EPEVTQTPSHQVTQMGQEVILRCVPISNHLYFYWYRQILGQKVEFLVSFYNNEISEKSEIFDDQFSVERPDGSNFTLKIRSTKLEDSAMYFCASNRGQLNTEAFFGQGTRLTVV.

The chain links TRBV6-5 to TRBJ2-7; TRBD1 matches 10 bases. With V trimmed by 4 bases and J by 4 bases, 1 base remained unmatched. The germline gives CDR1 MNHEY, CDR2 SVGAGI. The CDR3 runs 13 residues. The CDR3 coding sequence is TGTGCCAGCAGTTGGACAGGGGGATACGAGCAGTACTTC. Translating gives CASSWTGGYEQYF.

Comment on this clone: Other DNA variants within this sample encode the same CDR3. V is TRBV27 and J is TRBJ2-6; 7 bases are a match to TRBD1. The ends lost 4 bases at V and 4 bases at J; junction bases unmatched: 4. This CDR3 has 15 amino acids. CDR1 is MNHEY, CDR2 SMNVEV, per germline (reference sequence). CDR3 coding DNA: TGTGCCAGCAGTTCGACAGGGACCGGGGCCAACGTCCTGACTTTC. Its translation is CASSSTGTGANVLTF.